In its sample, the clone carrying this TCR beta chain was seen once. Its matching antigen is unknown. This specimen belongs to a study of cytomegalovirus exposure and HLA in healthy donors. General study points: The study reported that TCR beta sequences accurately predicted HLA-A and HLA-B alleles in most subjects. The records held CMV serostatus as the only immune exposure information. The productive fraction for most TCR beta V segments was about 87% or about 30% in an earlier analysis.

CDR1 MRHNA and CDR2 SNTAGT come from the germline V gene. The CDR3 extends over 15 amino acids. Trimming removed 6 bases from V and 3 bases from J, with 15 bases in between. 13 Jbeta primers and 60 Vbeta primers were used for the PCR. The assay was immunoSEQ multiplex PCR, and TCRdb's table has in-frame clones only and misses some. The sample has around 75,000 clones; around 82% are singletons. The sequenced sample consisted of PBMCs. The rearrangement joins TRBV6-4 to TRBJ2-1; TRBD2 is a possible D gene (6 bases). This receptor was obtained from a man aged 40-55 years in good health and CMV-seronegative. CDR3 region: CASSARWGDYNEQFF. CDR3 DNA sequence: TGTGCCAGCAGCGCGCGATGGGGGGACTACAATGAGCAGTTCTTC.